This section outlines one T cell receptor (beta chain) sequence together with its context. Its specificity is not known. This entry is derived from a study of cytomegalovirus exposure and HLA in healthy donors. Unrecorded immune exposures were likely, despite nominal health at sampling. The V segment lost 2 bases and the J segment 9 bases; nucleotides outside the gene matches: 18. Germline values: CDR1 GTSNPN, CDR2 SVGIG (reference sequence). The CDR3 consists of 16 residues. The PCR made use of 60 Vbeta and 13 Jbeta primers. In the study's own analysis: Later work found 80 million or so unique TCR beta chains, with 9.5 million to 14 million shared. Sequencing was performed with immunoSEQ multiplex PCR; in TCRdb, only in-frame clones are kept and a portion is missing. V, J and clone size are those of that table, while D and trimming were read from the DNA. Altogether some 200,000 clones are present, around four fifths being singletons, with the ten largest covering 0.55% to 0.7%.

Findings and caveats of the study: Sequence variants that were highly shared formed a cluster that was likely a sequencing artifact. TCR beta V- and J-gene trimming, according to a later analysis, was linked to a missense DCLRE1C variant.

The sequence was obtained from a woman aged 40-49 years in good health and CMV-seronegative. Sequencing input: PBMCs. The chain has TRBV30 and TRBJ1-1; TRBD1 matches 7 bases. Here the CDR3 reads CAWSLAGAGTAKKAFF. The CDR3 nucleotides read TGTGCCTGGAGTCTTGCAGGGGCGGGGACAGCTAAAAAAGCTTTCTTT.